The clone carrying this T cell receptor beta chain was seen just once. What it recognizes is unknown. This sample is drawn from a study of T cell responses to AZD1222 COVID-19 vaccine. Study-wide points: Vaccine-related CD4 TCRs covered spike, predominating at 160-218 and 743-854. Possibly, clonal diversity was underestimated; donors were largely white British and included more females. A reported finding is that nearly half of spike-specific TCRs target unmutated variant regions.

The germline gives CDR1 ENHRY, CDR2 SYGVKD. This CDR3 is built from 14 residues. V dropped 3 bases and J dropped 9 bases, with 12 bases sitting between them. The assay was immunoSEQ multiplex PCR, and TCRdb's table has in-frame clones only and misses some. The table lists approximately 190,000 clones, 80% to 95% of them singletons. The specimen was peripheral blood, collected on day 0 of AZD1222 vaccination. The receptor was derived from an adult in good health. The gene calls are TRBV10-3 and TRBJ1-6; D call uncertain. CDR3 sequence: CAISESQEGSPLHF. The CDR3 nucleotides read TGTGCCATCAGTGAATCCCAGGAGGGTTCACCCCTCCACTTT.